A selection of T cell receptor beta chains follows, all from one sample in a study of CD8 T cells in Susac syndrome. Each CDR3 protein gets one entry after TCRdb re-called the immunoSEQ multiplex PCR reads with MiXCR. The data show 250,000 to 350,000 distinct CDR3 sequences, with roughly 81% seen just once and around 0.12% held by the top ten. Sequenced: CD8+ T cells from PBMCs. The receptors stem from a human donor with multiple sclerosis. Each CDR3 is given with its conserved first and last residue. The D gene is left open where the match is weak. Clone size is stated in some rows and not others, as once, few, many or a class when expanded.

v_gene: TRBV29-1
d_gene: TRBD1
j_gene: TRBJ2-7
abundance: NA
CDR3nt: TGCAGCGTCAGGACAGGGGACTCCTACGAGCAGTACTTC
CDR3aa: CSVRTGDSYEQYF

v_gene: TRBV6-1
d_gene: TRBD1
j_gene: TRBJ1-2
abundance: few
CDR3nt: TGTGCCAGCAGGGACAGGGGCTTCCCCAATGGCTACACCTTC
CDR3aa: CASRDRGFPNGYTF

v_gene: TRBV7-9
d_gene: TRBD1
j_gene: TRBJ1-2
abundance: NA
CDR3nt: TGTGCCAGCAGCCAAGGACAGGGGAATCGGTATGGCTACACCTTC
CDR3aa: CASSQGQGNRYGYTF

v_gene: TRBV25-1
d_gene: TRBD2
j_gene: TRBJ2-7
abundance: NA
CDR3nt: TGTGCCAGCAGTGAATTGCTAGCGGGAGTTGGAGGTACGAACGAGCAGTACTTC
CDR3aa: CASSELLAGVGGTNEQYF

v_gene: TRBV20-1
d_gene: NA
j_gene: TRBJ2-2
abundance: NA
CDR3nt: TGCAGTGCTAGAGCGAGCGGGAACACCGGGGAGCTGTTTTTT
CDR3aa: CSARASGNTGELFF

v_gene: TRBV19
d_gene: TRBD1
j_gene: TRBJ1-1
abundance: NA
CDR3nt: TGTGCCAGTATCCCTGACAGGGATAGCACTGAAGCTTTCTTT
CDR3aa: CASIPDRDSTEAFF

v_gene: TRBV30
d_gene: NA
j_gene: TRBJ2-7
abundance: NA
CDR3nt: TGTGCCTGGAGCAAGGACGGGAGCTCCTACGAGCAGTACTTC
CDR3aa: CAWSKDGSSYEQYF

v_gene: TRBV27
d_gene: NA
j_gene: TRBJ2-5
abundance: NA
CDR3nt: TGTGCCAGCAGTTCCCCCCGGGTTCAGGGGAAAGAGACCCAGTACTTC
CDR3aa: CASSSPRVQGKETQYF

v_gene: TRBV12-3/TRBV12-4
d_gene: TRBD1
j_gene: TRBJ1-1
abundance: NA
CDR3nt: TGTGCCAGCAGAATGGACAGGGGCCAGAACACTGAAGCTTTCTTT
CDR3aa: CASRMDRGQNTEAFF

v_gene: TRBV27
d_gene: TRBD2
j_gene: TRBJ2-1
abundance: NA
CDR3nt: TGTGCCAGCAGTTTGAGGGGTGTCCCGGGACTAGCGGACAATGAGCAGTTCTTC
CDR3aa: CASSLRGVPGLADNEQFF

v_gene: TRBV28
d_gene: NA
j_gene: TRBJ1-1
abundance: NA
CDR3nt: TGTGCCAGCAGTTGGATTGACCGCCTGTCGAACACTGAAGCTTTCTTT
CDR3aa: CASSWIDRLSNTEAFF

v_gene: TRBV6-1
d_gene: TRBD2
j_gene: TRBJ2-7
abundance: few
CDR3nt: TGTGCCAGCAGTGAAGTGCGGGAGAGCTCCTACGAGCAGTACTTC
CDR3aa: CASSEVRESSYEQYF

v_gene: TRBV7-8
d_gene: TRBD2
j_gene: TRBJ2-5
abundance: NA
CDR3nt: TGTGCCACCCCAGCGGGAGGGGAGACCCAGTACTTC
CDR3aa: CATPAGGETQYF

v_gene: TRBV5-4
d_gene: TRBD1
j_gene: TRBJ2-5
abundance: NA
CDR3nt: TGTGCCAGCAGCGCGGACAGGGCCCAAGAGACCCAGTACTTC
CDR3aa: CASSADRAQETQYF

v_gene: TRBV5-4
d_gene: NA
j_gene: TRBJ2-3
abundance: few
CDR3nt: TGTGCCAGCACCTTCGGTGGAGATACGCAGTATTTT
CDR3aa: CASTFGGDTQYF

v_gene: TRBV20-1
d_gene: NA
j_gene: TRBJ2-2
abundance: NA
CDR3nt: TGCAGTGCTCGATCTGAAGACACCGGGGAGCTGTTTTTT
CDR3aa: CSARSEDTGELFF

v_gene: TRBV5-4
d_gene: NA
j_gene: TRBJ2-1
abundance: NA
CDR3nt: TGTGCCAGCAGCTCCTCGGACGGGTTGAATGAGCAGTTCTTC
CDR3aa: CASSSSDGLNEQFF

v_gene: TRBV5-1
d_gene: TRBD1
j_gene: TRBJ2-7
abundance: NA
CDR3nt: TGCGCCAGCAGCCCCGGGACAGGGATCCACGAGCAGTACTTC
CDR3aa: CASSPGTGIHEQYF

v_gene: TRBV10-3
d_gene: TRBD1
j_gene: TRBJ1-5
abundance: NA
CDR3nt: TGTGCCACCGAGACAGGGGGGAGCGGTCAGCCCCAGCATTTT
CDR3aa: CATETGGSGQPQHF

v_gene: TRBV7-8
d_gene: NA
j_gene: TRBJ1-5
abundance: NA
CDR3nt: TGTGCCAGCAGCTTATTCGTCAGGGAGGGAGGTCAGCCCCAGCATTTT
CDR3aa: CASSLFVREGGQPQHF

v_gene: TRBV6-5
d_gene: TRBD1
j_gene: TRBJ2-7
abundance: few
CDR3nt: TGTGCCAGCACCAAGACAGGGGCGCAGGACGAGCAGTACTTC
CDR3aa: CASTKTGAQDEQYF

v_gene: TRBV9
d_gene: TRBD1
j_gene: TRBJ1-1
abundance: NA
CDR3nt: TGTGCCAGCAGCGGAACAGGGGGAGCTTTCTTT
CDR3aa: CASSGTGGAFF

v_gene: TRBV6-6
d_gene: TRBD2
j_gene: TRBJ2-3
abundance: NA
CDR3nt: TGTGCCAGCAGTGAGCGGGGACGAATCACAGATACGCAGTATTTT
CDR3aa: CASSERGRITDTQYF

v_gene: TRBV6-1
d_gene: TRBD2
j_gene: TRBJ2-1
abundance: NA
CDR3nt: TGTGCCAGCCCCCCGTGGGCGGGAGATCCCTACAATGAGCAGTTCTTC
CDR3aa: CASPPWAGDPYNEQFF

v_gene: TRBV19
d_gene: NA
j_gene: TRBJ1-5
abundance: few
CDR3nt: TGTGCCAGTAGTATTTTAAATCAGCCCCAGCATTTT
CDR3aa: CASSILNQPQHF

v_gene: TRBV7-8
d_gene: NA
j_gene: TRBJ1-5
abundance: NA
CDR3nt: TGTGCCAGCAGCTCAGAAGGGGTGCCCCAGCATTTT
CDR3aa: CASSSEGVPQHF

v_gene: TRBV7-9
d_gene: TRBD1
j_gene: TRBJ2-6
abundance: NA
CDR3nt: TGTGCCAGCAGCCCGCCACTGGACAGGGGGTTGACTGGGGCCAACGTCCTGACTTTC
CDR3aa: CASSPPLDRGLTGANVLTF

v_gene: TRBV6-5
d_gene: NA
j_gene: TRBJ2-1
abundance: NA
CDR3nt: TGTGCCAGCAGTTACTCTGGGAAGGATGAGCAGTTCTTC
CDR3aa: CASSYSGKDEQFF